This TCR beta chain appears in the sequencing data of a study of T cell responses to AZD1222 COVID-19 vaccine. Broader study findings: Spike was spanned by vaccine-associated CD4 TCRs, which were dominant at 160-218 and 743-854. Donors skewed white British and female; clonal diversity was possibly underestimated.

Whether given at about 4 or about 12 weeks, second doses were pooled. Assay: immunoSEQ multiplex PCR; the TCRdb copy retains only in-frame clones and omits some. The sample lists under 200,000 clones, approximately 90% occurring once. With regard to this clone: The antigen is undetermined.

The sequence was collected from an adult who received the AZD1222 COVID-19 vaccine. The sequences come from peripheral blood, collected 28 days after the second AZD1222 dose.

CDR3 protein: CASSTGTGGTEAFF. The CDR3 DNA sequence: TGTGCCAGTAGTACCGGGACAGGCGGCACTGAAGCTTTCTTT. The chain combines TRBV19 with TRBJ1-1, with 8 bases lining up with TRBD1. Germline V gene lookup returns CDR1 LNHDA and CDR2 SQIVND (reference sequence). The trim removed 4 bases at V and 4 bases at J, leaving 5 bases unmatched. This CDR3 is 14 amino acids long.